The present TCR beta chain was sequenced within a study of cytomegalovirus exposure and HLA in healthy donors. The overall study: Among the 300 to 500 donors who were genotyped, roughly 86% fell in the genetic ancestry cluster that is associated with self-reported Caucasian donors.

The germline CDR1 and CDR2 sequences are SGHVS and FQNEAQ. The V gene lost 5 bases and the J gene lost 5 bases, with 8 bases spanning the gap. The CDR3 spans 12 residues. This clone turned up a few times. Use of 60 Vbeta and 13 Jbeta primers characterized the PCR. Repertoires were generated with immunoSEQ multiplex PCR, while TCRdb's copy carries only in-frame clones and drops some. The sample includes about 170,000 clones, 76% of them seen just once. The material sequenced was PBMCs. This chain joins TRBV7-8 and TRBJ2-3; no clear D. The clonotype was recovered from a female donor in good health and CMV-seronegative. The CDR3 DNA sequence: TGTGCCAGCAGCCCCGGTCAAGATACGCAGTATTTT. Encoded protein: CASSPGQDTQYF.